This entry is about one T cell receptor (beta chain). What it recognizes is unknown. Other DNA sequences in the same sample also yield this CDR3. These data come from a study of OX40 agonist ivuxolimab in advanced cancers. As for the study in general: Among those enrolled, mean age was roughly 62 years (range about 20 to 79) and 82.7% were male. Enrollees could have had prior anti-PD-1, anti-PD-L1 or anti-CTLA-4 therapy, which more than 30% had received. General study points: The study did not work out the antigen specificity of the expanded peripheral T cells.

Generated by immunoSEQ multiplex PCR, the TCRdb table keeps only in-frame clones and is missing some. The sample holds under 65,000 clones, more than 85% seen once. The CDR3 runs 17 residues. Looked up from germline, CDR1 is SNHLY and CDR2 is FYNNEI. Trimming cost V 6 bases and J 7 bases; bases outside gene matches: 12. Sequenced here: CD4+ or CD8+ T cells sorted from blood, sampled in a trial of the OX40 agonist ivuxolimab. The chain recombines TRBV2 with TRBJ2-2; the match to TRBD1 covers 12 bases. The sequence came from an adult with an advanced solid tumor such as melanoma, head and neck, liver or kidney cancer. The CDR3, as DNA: TGTGCCAGCAGCGGACCTCCGGGACAGGGGGCAGACGGGGAGCTGTTTTTT. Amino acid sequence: CASSGPPGQGADGELFF.